The 10 T cell receptor beta chains listed next were all sequenced from one sample in a study of tumor and adjacent non-tumor tissue in lung cancer. The template was RNA from unsorted bulk tissue. This non-tumor lung sample came from over 3 cm beyond the tumor edge. Three rounds of nested PCR, following a modified ARM-PCR protocol, produced the TCRbeta library. TCRdb reprocessed the multiplex PCR reads with MiXCR, giving one entry per CDR3 protein. Of under 75,000 distinct CDR3 sequences listed, around 70% are singletons. The sample comprised distant non-tumor lung tissue. These receptors were obtained from a woman between 45 and 65 years old with non-small cell lung cancer.

As concerns this clonotype: Since no conserved phenylalanine or tryptophan closes the CDR3, a read error is the likely cause. The limits of the CDR3 on the DNA are not certain, so only TCRdb's listed CDR3 is given. The chain is built from TRBV28 and TRBJ1-2; the table assigns TRBD1, which was not confirmed against the DNA. The germline gives CDR1 MDHEN, CDR2 SYDVKM. The CDR3 length equals 15 residues, ends included. This chain's CDR3 is CASSTPVISDYGYTS.

A remark on this clonotype: Mismatch with germline at one junction end may stem from a read error. V usage is TRBV7-3 and J usage is TRBJ2-1; D is perhaps TRBD1 (6 bases). The CDR3 consists of 15 residues. CDR1 and CDR2 (germline): SGHTA, FQGTGA. The CDR3 sequence: CAISLTGDACNEQFF. As DNA, the CDR3 is TGTGCCATCAGCTTGACAGGTGACGCCTGCAATGAGCAGTTCTTC.

Concerning this clonotype: One end of the junction varies from germline; a read error may be responsible. This chain uses TRBV28 with TRBJ1-5, with TRBD1 as a possible D gene (5 bases). The germline V gene encodes CDR1 MDHEN and CDR2 SYDVKM. The CDR3 length is 16 residues. CDR3 in amino acids: CARSLTSRVTNQPQHF. In nucleotides, the CDR3 is TGTGCCAGGAGCCTAACAAGCAGGGTTACGAATCAGCCCCAACATTTT.

With respect to this clonotype: One base away lies a much larger clone, so this may be a sequencing read error. The chain recombines TRBV12-3 or TRBV12-4 with TRBJ2-2; D may correspond to TRBD1 or TRBD2 (5 bases each). V was trimmed by 8 bases and J by 10 bases, leaving 26 bases between them. The CDR3 is made up of 16 amino acids. The CDR3 spells CASQNSGAGWSVELFF. The CDR3, as DNA: TGTGCCAGCCAAAACTCCGGGGCAGGGTGGTCTGTGGAGCTGTTTTTT.

Remarks on this clonotype: Since the CDR3 does not end with the conserved phenylalanine or tryptophan, this likely comes from a read error. The CDR3 region is CSTPGGVVNTEAFL. The CDR3 DNA reads as TGCAGTACTCCCGGCGGGGTAGTGAACACTGAAGCTTTCTTG. The V gene is TRBV20-1, the J gene TRBJ1-1, with unresolved D. Trimming stripped 8 bases from V and 0 bases from J, with 16 bases between. Germline CDR1 DFQATT, CDR2 SNEGSKA (reference sequence). The CDR3 has 14 amino acids.

This clonotype occurred once. This chain uses TRBV12-3 or TRBV12-4 with TRBJ2-1; D might be TRBD2 (6 bases). The V and J ends lost 6 bases and 16 bases respectively, with 25 bases between them. This CDR3 is built from 14 residues. DNA for the CDR3: TGTGCCAGCAGAAACAGACTAGTGGGGACCGTCTCATTCTTC. It encodes CASRNRLVGTVSFF.

This clonotype was picked up many times. The V call is TRBV6-4, the J call TRBJ2-1; 9 nucleotides agree with TRBD1. J lost 8 bases, V lost 5 bases, and 7 bases had no gene match. CDR1 MRHNA and CDR2 SNTAGT come from the germline V gene. The CDR3 sequence is 14 residues long. The CDR3 here is CASSLGTGLDEQFF. CDR3 coding DNA: TGTGCCAGCAGTCTAGGGACAGGGCTCGATGAGCAGTTCTTC.

Turning to this clonotype: The CDR3 ends on some other residue instead of the conserved phenylalanine or tryptophan, so this is likely a read error. This sequence joins TRBV11-2 and TRBJ1-5, with D perhaps matching TRBD1 (6 bases). The germline V and J ends were trimmed by 6 bases and 7 bases, with 13 bases remaining between them. The CDR3 extends over 13 amino acids. Germline lookup yields CDR1 SGHAT and CDR2 FQNNGV. CDR3 DNA: TGTGCCAGCAGTGGAGACAGGAACCAGCCCCAGCATTCT. This gives the protein CASSGDRNQPQHS.

For this clonotype: One end of the junction is discordant with germline, which a read error may explain. CDR3 nucleotides: TGTGCCAGCAGATGGACAGGGGATTCATCCCTCCACTTT. It specifies CASRWTGDSSLHF. V and J are TRBV6-5 and TRBJ1-6, with TRBD1 identical over 9 bases. Germline V gene lookup returns CDR1 MNHEY and CDR2 SVGAGI. CDR3 size: 13 residues.

With regard to this clonotype: A junction boundary mismatches the germline segment, possibly from a read error. The chain links TRBV24-1 to TRBJ2-2; either TRBD1 or TRBD2 may supply D (5 bases each). Germline values: CDR1 KGHDR, CDR2 SFDVKD. CDR3 size: 17 residues. The CDR3 DNA sequence: TGTGCCACGAGTGACGAAACGGAGTTCCGAGGGACCGGGGAACTGTTTTTT. It is translated as CATSDETEFRGTGELFF.